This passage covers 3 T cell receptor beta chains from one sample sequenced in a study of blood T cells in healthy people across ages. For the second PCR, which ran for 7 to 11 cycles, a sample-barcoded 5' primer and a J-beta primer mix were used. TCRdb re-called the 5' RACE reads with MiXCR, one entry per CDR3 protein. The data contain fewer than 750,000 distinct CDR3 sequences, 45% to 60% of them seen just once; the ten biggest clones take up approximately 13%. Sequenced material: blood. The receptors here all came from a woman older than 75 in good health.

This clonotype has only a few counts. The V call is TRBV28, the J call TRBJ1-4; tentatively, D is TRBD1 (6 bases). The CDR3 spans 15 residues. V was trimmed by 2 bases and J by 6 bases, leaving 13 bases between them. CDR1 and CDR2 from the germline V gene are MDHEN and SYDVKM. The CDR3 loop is CASSLAGGLYEKLFF. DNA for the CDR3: TGTGCCAGCAGTTTAGCGGGGGGGCTATATGAAAAACTGTTTTTT.

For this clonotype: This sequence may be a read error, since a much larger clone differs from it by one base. CDR3 region: CSVETDGRGKQFF. For the CDR3, the DNA is TGCAGCGTTGAAACTGACGGCCGCGGTAAGCAGTTCTTC. The V and J genes are TRBV29-1 and TRBJ2-1; D not certain. The CDR3 has 13 residues. Deletions cut 2 bases from V and 11 bases from J, with 16 bases between. Germline V gene sequence: CDR1 SQVTM, CDR2 ANQGSEA.

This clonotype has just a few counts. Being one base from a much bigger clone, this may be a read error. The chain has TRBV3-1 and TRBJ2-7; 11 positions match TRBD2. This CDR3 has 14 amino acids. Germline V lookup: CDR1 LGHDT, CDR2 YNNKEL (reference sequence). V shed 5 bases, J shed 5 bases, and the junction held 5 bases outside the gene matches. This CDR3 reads CASSVAGGQNEQYF. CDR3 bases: TGTGCCAGCAGCGTAGCGGGAGGGCAAAACGAGCAGTACTTC.